Presented here are 20 T cell receptor beta chains from one specimen sequenced in a study of CD8+ T cells in alopecia areata. Extraction of RNA preceded its reverse transcription into cDNA, which served as the sequencing template. Libraries were prepared by immunoSEQ multiplex PCR; TCRdb keeps only in-frame clonotypes and omits some of them. This table holds roughly 250,000 clones, roughly 69% found once. The material was CD4+ T cells sorted from blood, obtained at week 0. The receptors here all came from a human donor with alopecia areata.

The J gene is TRBJ1-6, the V gene TRBV7-9; possible D gene TRBD1, 6 bases. The CDR3 is made up of 14 amino acids. V lost 5 bases and J lost 9, with 14 bases in between. Germline assignment: CDR1 SEHNR and CDR2 FQNEAQ (reference sequence). CDR3 sequence: CASSLGEGGSPLHF. CDR3 coding DNA: TGTGCCAGCAGCCTAGGGGAGGGGGGTTCACCCCTCCACTTT.

V usage is TRBV30 and J usage is TRBJ1-4, with a tentative D call TRBD1 (5 bases). The germline V gene encodes CDR1 GTSNPN and CDR2 SVGIG (reference sequence). V gave up 1 base and J gave up 7 bases, with 10 bases separating them. CDR3 size: 13 residues. The CDR3 region has the DNA TGTGCCTGGAGTGCCCGGACACGTGAAAAACTGTTTTTT. Amino acids: CAWSARTREKLFF.

The J gene is TRBJ2-5, the V gene TRBV6-5; a possible D gene is TRBD2 (6 bases). The CDR3 is made up of 11 amino acids. CDR1 MNHEY and CDR2 SVGAGI come from the germline V gene. Trimming cost V 8 bases and J 2 bases, with 6 bases left between them. This chain's CDR3 is CASGTQETQYF. The CDR3, as DNA: TGTGCCAGCGGGACTCAAGAGACCCAGTACTTC.

The chain links TRBV29-1 to TRBJ1-5; 8 bases are shared with TRBD1. Losses at the gene ends were 6 bases for V and 5 bases for J; bases not matched to a gene: 6. CDR3 length: 13 residues. Per germline, CDR1 SQVTM and CDR2 ANQGSEA. CDR3 protein: CSVRQGLDQPQHF. CDR3 DNA sequence: TGCAGCGTAAGACAGGGGCTCGATCAGCCCCAGCATTTT.

This rearrangement joins TRBV19 to TRBJ2-1, with 9 bases aligning to TRBD1. Germline loops: CDR1 LNHDA, CDR2 SQIVND (reference sequence). The CDR3 is 13 amino acids. The trim removed 6 bases at V and 9 bases at J, leaving 6 bases unmatched. This chain's CDR3 is CASSNRDRAEQFF. DNA for the CDR3: TGTGCCAGTAGCAACCGGGACAGGGCTGAGCAGTTCTTC.

This chain links TRBV30 with TRBJ1-6; D might be TRBD1 (6 bases). Germline CDR1 is GTSNPN and CDR2 is SVGIG (reference sequence). This CDR3 comprises 17 residues. Trimming took 0 bases from V and 1 from J, leaving 13 bases between them. The CDR3 here is CAWSVSGGLSYNSPLHF. The DNA of the CDR3 is TGTGCCTGGAGTGTAAGTGGGGGCTTGTCCTATAATTCACCCCTCCACTTT. Drawing the rest from reference TRBV30 and TRBJ1-6, the complete variable domain is SQTIHQWPATLVQPVGSPLSLECTVEGTSNPNLYWYRQAAGRGLQLLFYSVGIGQISSEVPQNLSASRPQDRQFILSSKKLLLSDSGFYLCAWSVSGGLSYNSPLHFGNGTRLTVT.

The chain has TRBV29-1 and TRBJ1-2; D is ambiguous. Looked up from germline, CDR1 is SQVTM and CDR2 is ANQGSEA. The CDR3 contains 12 residues. Deletions cut 7 bases from V and 5 bases from J, with 14 bases between. The CDR3, as DNA: TGCAGCGCCACGGCTAGTGGATATGGCTACACCTTC. Translation gives CSATASGYGYTF.

The genes are TRBV2 and TRBJ1-1; D unclear. The CDR3 runs 11 residues. V lost 10 bases and J lost 11, with 17 bases in between. Germline V gene sequence: CDR1 SNHLY, CDR2 FYNNEI. The CDR3 nucleotides read TGTGCCACCCGCGCGGACGAGGCGGCTTTCTTT. Its protein product is CATRADEAAFF.

This clone was seen only once. The J gene is TRBJ2-5, the V gene TRBV9, with TRBD2 as a possible D gene (6 bases). The CDR3 runs 18 residues. V was trimmed by 0 bases and J by 1 base, leaving 19 bases between them. Looked up from germline, CDR1 is SGDLS and CDR2 is YYNGEE. In DNA, the CDR3 is TGTGCCAGCAGCGTAGCGGGAGTTGGCAGCCCGGTCCAAGAGACCCAGTACTTC. This sequence encodes CASSVAGVGSPVQETQYF.

This rearrangement joins TRBV5-1 to TRBJ2-1, with TRBD1 matching over 9 bases. The CDR3 runs 13 residues. Losses at the gene ends were 5 bases for V and 9 bases for J; bases not matched to a gene: 6. Germline V gene data show CDR1 as SGHRS and CDR2 as YFSETQ. CDR3 nucleotides: TGCGCCAGCAGTATAACGGACAGGGGTGAGCAGTTCTTC. Amino acid sequence: CASSITDRGEQFF.

This chain connects TRBV9 to TRBJ1-6; D unresolved. The CDR3 loop spans 14 amino acids. The V and J ends lost 0 bases and 3 bases respectively, with 4 bases between them. CDR1 and CDR2 (germline): SGDLS, YYNGEE. CDR3 sequence (DNA): TGTGCCAGCAGCGTAGCGCTCTATAATTCACCCCTCCACTTT. Its protein is CASSVALYNSPLHF.

The rearrangement links TRBV18 to TRBJ1-1; D ambiguous. Germline V gives CDR1 KGHSH, CDR2 LQKENI. The CDR3 is made up of 12 amino acids. V was clipped by 4 bases and J by 1 base, with 4 bases between them. Written as DNA, the CDR3 is TGTGCCAGCTCACTCGGGAACACTGAAGCTTTCTTT. It encodes CASSLGNTEAFF.

This clone was seen only a few times. The chain links TRBV19 to TRBJ2-5, with 15 bases that match TRBD2. Germline lookup yields CDR1 LNHDA and CDR2 SQIVND (reference sequence). The V and J ends lost 4 bases and 4 bases, in that order; junction bases with no gene match: 4. This CDR3 region has 16 residues. The CDR3 DNA sequence: TGTGCCAGTAGTAACGGACTAGCGGGGGGGCTAGAGACCCAGTACTTC. Its translation is CASSNGLAGGLETQYF.

V is TRBV4-3 and J is TRBJ2-3, with D unclear. The germline CDR1 and CDR2 sequences are LGHNA and YSLEER. The V gene lost 3 bases and the J gene lost 0 bases, with 7 bases spanning the gap. CDR3 length: 14 amino acids. The CDR3 bases are TGCGCCAGCAGCCAGGAGCCTAGCACAGATACGCAGTATTTT. Residues: CASSQEPSTDTQYF.

The chain has TRBV30 and TRBJ2-2; no definite D call. The ends were cut back, 2 bases at V and 0 bases at J, with 7 bases in the middle. This CDR3 has 14 amino acids. Per the germline V gene, CDR1 is GTSNPN and CDR2 is SVGIG (reference sequence). The CDR3 here is CAWSTSSNTGELFF. Written as DNA, the CDR3 is TGTGCCTGGAGTACGAGTTCGAACACCGGGGAGCTGTTTTTT.

This clone was counted only a few times. The chain is built from TRBV6-5 and TRBJ2-2; weak D call: TRBD1 (6 bases). This CDR3 has 15 amino acids. With 6 bases removed from V and 6 bases from J, the gap between germline ends came to 17 bases. Germline-derived CDR1 and CDR2 are MNHEY and SVGAGI. The CDR3 region has the DNA TGTGCCAGCAGACAACAGGGCTACTCCGCCGGGGAGCTGTTTTTT. Translating gives CASRQQGYSAGELFF.

The chain joins TRBV4-2 to TRBJ1-1; TRBD1 is a possible D gene (6 bases). This CDR3 spans 17 amino acids. Germline V CDR1 and CDR2: LGHNA, YNFKEQ. Deletions cut 3 bases from V and 0 bases from J, with 17 bases between. The CDR3 spells CASSQGWGAPMNTEAFF. In DNA form, the CDR3 reads TGTGCCAGCAGCCAGGGGTGGGGGGCGCCCATGAACACTGAAGCTTTCTTT.

The chain links TRBV6-5 to TRBJ2-7; TRBD1 is a possible D gene (5 bases). Germline V CDR1 and CDR2: MNHEY, SVGAGI. The CDR3 is made up of 13 amino acids. Trimming shortened V by 5 bases and J by 6 bases, and 14 bases separated the two germline ends. CDR3 sequence reads: CASSAPQGGEQYF. CDR3 DNA: TGTGCCAGCAGTGCCCCCCAGGGCGGCGAGCAGTACTTC.

This clone has a handful of counts. The CDR3 spells CASSAGQAKNIQYF. The CDR3 DNA follows: TGCGCCAGCAGCGCAGGACAAGCCAAAAACATTCAGTACTTC. This chain connects TRBV5-1 to TRBJ2-4, with D possibly TRBD1 on 5 matching bases. CDR1 and CDR2 (germline): SGHRS, YFSETQ. V was shortened by 4 bases and J by 0 bases, with 8 bases between the two germline ends. The CDR3 is 14 amino acids.

The chain is built from TRBV6-5 and TRBJ2-6; no clear D. The germline V and J ends were trimmed by 0 bases and 2 bases, with 8 bases remaining between them. There are 16 residues in the CDR3. Germline CDR1 reads MNHEY; CDR2 reads SVGAGI. The CDR3 loop reads CASSYSSLTGANVLTF. CDR3 DNA: TGTGCCAGCAGTTACTCAAGTCTGACTGGGGCCAACGTCCTGACTTTC.